The clone carrying this T cell receptor (beta chain) has just a few counts. Its matching antigen is unknown. CDR3 length: 14 residues. Trimming took off 6 bases at V and 7 bases at J, with 18 bases between the two ends. These data belong to a study of T-cell reconstitution after alpha-beta-depleted transplantation in children. Study findings and constraints: At one year after transplant, newly produced T cells mostly accounted for T-cell counts and diversity. Expanded graft clones numbering several hundred reportedly gave rise to alpha-beta T cells about two months after transplant. Certain patients had high TCRbeta diversity at day 60, and it came from recipient T cells and thymic progenitors that survived.

This sample's TCRbeta library carried unique molecular identifier barcodes. TCRdb called the PCR reads again in MiXCR, with one record for every CDR3 protein. The repertoire holds about 290,000 distinct CDR3 sequences, 9.5% to 13% seen once, with roughly 7.1% in the top ten. The source of this sequence is a boy younger than two with acute myeloid leukemia, due to receive a stem cell transplant. The chain links TRBV12-3 or TRBV12-4 to TRBJ2-5; D might be TRBD2 (6 bases). Sample: PBMCs, taken before TCRalphabeta/CD19-depleted stem cell transplant. Here the CDR3 DNA reads TGTGCCAGCAGCCCGCCTTCCTCGGAGGGGACCCAGTACTTC. Translated, it gives CASSPPSSEGTQYF.